These 13 T cell receptor beta chains were sequenced from one sample in a study of post-analysis software for immune sequencing data. The library was made from cDNA and included unique molecular identifiers. TCRdb fed the PCR reads into MiXCR, producing one record per CDR3 protein. This sample has hundreds of thousands of distinct CDR3 sequences, with less than 35% found just once. These receptors are not linked to any known antigen. Study-level points and caveats: Patients had higher frequencies than controls of about five TRBV segments, including TRBV5-6, TRBV5-1 and TRBV20-1.

Sample: blood. Receptors originate from a girl aged 5-17 years with multiple sclerosis.

This clonotype was found a few times. The chain employs TRBV29-1 and TRBJ1-1; TRBD1 agrees at 8 bases. Germline V lookup: CDR1 SQVTM, CDR2 ANQGSEA. After removal of 3 bases from V and 2 bases from J, the junction contained 8 bases not matched to a gene. This CDR3 contains 15 residues. The CDR3: CSVEDRTGYNTEAFF. CDR3 DNA: TGCAGCGTTGAGGATCGGACAGGGTATAACACTGAAGCTTTCTTT.

This clonotype has just a few counts. The chain recombines TRBV6-6 with TRBJ2-3, with D perhaps TRBD2 (6 bases). Trimming shortened V by 7 bases and J by 0 bases, and 17 bases separated the two germline ends. The CDR3 is 16 residues long. CDR1 and CDR2 (germline): MNHNY, SVGAGI (reference sequence). CDR3 region: CASILGRDLSTDTQYF. CDR3 coding DNA: TGTGCCAGCATCCTAGGGCGGGACCTTAGCACAGATACGCAGTATTTT.

On this clonotype: Since a much larger clone is just one base distant, this may be a read error. The V gene is TRBV28, the J gene TRBJ2-7; a weak D match, TRBD2 (6 bases). Deletions cut 11 bases from V and 2 bases from J, with 16 bases between. The CDR3 runs to 13 residues. Germline values: CDR1 MDHEN, CDR2 SYDVKM. The chain's CDR3 is CACSGTPTYEQYF. The CDR3 bases are TGTGCCTGCTCCGGGACTCCAACCTACGAGCAGTACTTC.

Of note for this clonotype: A read error is possible here, since a much larger clone lies one base away. The V and J genes are TRBV4-3 and TRBJ2-5; 9 bases line up with TRBD2. This CDR3 region has 14 residues. Germline V gene data show CDR1 as LGHNA and CDR2 as YSLEER. DNA of the CDR3: TGCGCCAGCAGCCCAACTAGCGGGCACTACGAGCAGAACTTC. Protein: CASSPTSGHYEQNF.

The rearrangement links TRBV6-2 or TRBV6-3 to TRBJ2-7; no definite D call. Trimming took off 0 bases at V and 7 bases at J, with 25 bases between the two ends. The CDR3 is made up of 18 amino acids. CDR1 and CDR2 (germline): MNHEY, SVGEGT. CDR3 protein: CASSYSPLAPADKGEQYF. The CDR3 region has the DNA TGTGCCAGCAGTTACTCTCCCTTAGCCCCGGCCGACAAAGGGGAGCAGTACTTC.

The rearrangement uses TRBV7-2 and TRBJ1-2, with D possibly TRBD1 on 6 matching bases. Germline CDR1 reads SGHTA; CDR2 reads FQGNSA. The CDR3 length is 14 residues. The germline V and J ends were trimmed by 8 bases and 6 bases, with 19 bases remaining between them. In DNA, the CDR3 is TGTGCCAGCCACTATAGGGGGGGCCCGGATGGCTACACCTTC. Encoded protein: CASHYRGGPDGYTF.

This clonotype was counted between two and nine times. The CDR3 loop is CASSPLGINTEAFF. In nucleotides, the CDR3 is TGTGCCAGCAGCCCGCTTGGCATAAACACTGAAGCTTTCTTT. V and J are TRBV3-1 and TRBJ1-1; no clear D. The germline V and J ends were trimmed by 4 bases and 2 bases, with 11 bases remaining between them. Germline loops: CDR1 LGHDT, CDR2 YNNKEL (reference sequence). The CDR3 runs to 14 residues.

The chain couples TRBV28 to TRBJ1-3; 11 nucleotides agree with TRBD1. Trimming at V came to 6 bases and at J to 0 bases, leaving 4 bases not matched to a gene. Germline V lookup: CDR1 MDHEN, CDR2 SYDVKM. The CDR3 is made up of 16 amino acids. The CDR3 nucleotides are TGTGCCAGCAGCCGGACAGGGGGCATCTCTGGAAACACCATATATTTT. It codes for CASSRTGGISGNTIYF.

The chain combines TRBV6-2 or TRBV6-3 with TRBJ2-1; 10 nucleotides agree with TRBD2. The CDR3 length is 16 residues. Germline-derived CDR1 and CDR2 are MNHEY and SVGEGT. V lost 3 bases, J lost 6 bases, and 8 bases stayed unmatched. CDR3 residues: CASSYYRASGSNEQFF. The CDR3 nucleotides are TGTGCCAGCAGTTATTACAGGGCTAGCGGGAGCAATGAGCAGTTCTTC.

This chain links TRBV24-1 with TRBJ1-5; 9 nucleotides agree with TRBD1. In germline, CDR1 is KGHDR, CDR2 SFDVKD. The CDR3 loop spans 15 amino acids. The trim removed 4 bases at V and 5 bases at J, leaving 5 bases unmatched. The chain's CDR3 is CATSDPTGGDQPQHF. CDR3 bases: TGTGCCACCAGTGACCCGACAGGGGGGGATCAGCCCCAGCATTTT.

The chain couples TRBV18 to TRBJ1-2, with D unclear. Per the germline V gene, CDR1 is KGHSH and CDR2 is LQKENI. This CDR3 spans 13 amino acids. Deletions cut 2 bases from V and 4 bases from J, with 8 bases between. CDR3 in amino acids: CASSPDTAYGYTF. In DNA form, the CDR3 reads TGTGCCAGCTCACCAGACACAGCCTATGGCTACACCTTC.

This clonotype was seen a few times. J is TRBJ2-7 and V is TRBV5-6, with TRBD1 matching 12 bases. The CDR3 runs 15 residues. Germline loops: CDR1 SGHDT, CDR2 YYEEEE. Germline trimming cut 3 bases from V and 4 bases from J; bases unmatched to any gene: 5. CDR3 region: CASSWDRGPLYEQYF. Here the CDR3 DNA reads TGTGCCAGCAGCTGGGACAGGGGGCCGCTGTACGAGCAGTACTTC.

The chain uses TRBV4-1 and TRBJ1-5; no clear D. V lost 1 base and J lost 3, with 10 bases in between. Germline lookup yields CDR1 MGHRA and CDR2 YSYEKL. The CDR3 extends over 15 amino acids. The CDR3 coding sequence is TGCGCCAGCAGCCAAGTAGGTCCAGCCAATCAGCCCCAGCATTTT. Translation: CASSQVGPANQPQHF.